By share, the clone carrying this T cell receptor (beta chain) counts as medium-sized. The target antigen is unknown. The TCR library was built from RNA with a 3' RACE protocol and unique molecular identifiers. MiXCR, run by TCRdb on the 3' RACE reads, gives a single entry per CDR3 protein. This sample has 4,000 to 4,500 distinct CDR3 sequences, with approximately 5% found just once. The data were taken from a study of HIV-infected children after antiretroviral therapy interruption. Whole-study results and caveats: Naive CD4+ sequences overlapped less between time points once interruption began.

Documented treatment: PENTA 11 planned treatment interruption arm or continuous ART arm. At least 24 weeks of at least three-drug ART, in children 2 to 15 years. The source material was CD45RO+ CD8+ T cells from PBMCs, pooled from several time points, sampled from a donor given antiretroviral therapy, either interrupted or continuous. The subset was: memory CD8+ CD45RO+ CD45RA- T cells. The TCR comes from a pool of human donors with HIV.

The CDR3 DNA is TGTGCCAGCAGTTCCTACTTCAATACGCAGTATTTT. Residues: CASSSYFNTQYF. The rearrangement uses TRBV27 and TRBJ2-3, with no clear D. Deletions cut 4 bases from V and 7 bases from J, with 9 bases between. CDR3 length equals 12 residues. CDR1 is MNHEY and CDR2 is SMNVEV in the germline V gene (reference sequence).